This entry lists 8 T cell receptor beta chains sequenced from one sample in a study of blood T cell repertoires in COVID-19. Profiling relied on immunoSEQ multiplex PCR, and the TCRdb table lists in-frame clones only, not all of them. Here the sample spans a few hundred thousand clones, roughly 86% being singletons. The specimen was PBMCs or T cells enriched from blood (not recorded which). Source of these receptors: a woman aged 30 to 39 who had been exposed to COVID-19.

The chain joins TRBV12-5 to TRBJ2-3, with a possible D match to TRBD2 (6 bases). The V gene lost 6 bases and the J gene lost 2 bases, with 12 bases spanning the gap. Germline CDR1 is LGHNT and CDR2 is FRNRAP. The CDR3 sequence is 14 residues long. CDR3 amino acids: CASGGGTHTDTQYF. CDR3 DNA sequence: TGTGCTAGTGGGGGAGGTACACACACAGATACGCAGTATTTT.

This clone was observed once. The chain uses TRBV5-1 and TRBJ1-5, with a possible D match to TRBD1 (5 bases). V shed 4 bases and J shed 3 bases, with 11 bases lying between them. Per germline, CDR1 SGHRS and CDR2 YFSETQ. The CDR3 extends over 14 amino acids. CDR3 region: CASSTDSTNQPQHF. The CDR3 nucleotides are TGCGCCAGCAGCACTGACAGTACCAATCAGCCCCAGCATTTT. Full variable domain (missing parts from reference TRBV5-1 and TRBJ1-5): KAGVTQTPRYLIKTRGQQVTLSCSPISGHRSVSWYQQTPGQGLQFLFEYFSETQRNKGNFPGRFSGRQFSNSRSEMNVSTLELGDSALYLCASSTDSTNQPQHFGDGTRLSIL.

This chain uses TRBV19 with TRBJ2-7; 8 bases fit TRBD1. Germline values: CDR1 LNHDA, CDR2 SQIVND (reference sequence). CDR3 size: 15 residues. The V gene end was trimmed by 8 bases and the J gene end by 5 bases; junction bases not matched to a gene: 14. CDR3 in DNA: TGTGCCAGTGGGAGACAAACGGGACAGGCTCACGAGCAGTACTTC. It specifies CASGRQTGQAHEQYF.

This chain joins TRBV28 and TRBJ2-1; 7 bases are shared with TRBD1. This CDR3 spans 17 amino acids. J gave up 0 bases and V 4 bases, and 9 bases lay outside the gene matches. Germline V gives CDR1 MDHEN, CDR2 SYDVKM. The CDR3 bases are TGTGCCAGCAGTTACGCCGGCAGGGACAGCTCCTACAATGAGCAGTTCTTC. Protein: CASSYAGRDSSYNEQFF.

The chain's CDR3 is CASQGTNGIQYF. CDR3 nucleotide sequence: TGTGCCAGCCAAGGGACTAATGGCATTCAGTACTTC. The gene calls are TRBV27 and TRBJ2-4; 7 positions agree with TRBD2. The CDR3 consists of 12 residues. Germline CDR1 is MNHEY and CDR2 is SMNVEV (reference sequence). The V gene end was trimmed by 8 bases and the J gene end by 9 bases; junction bases not matched to a gene: 7.

This clone was counted once. This CDR3 reads CASSLEEGYGYTF. The CDR3, as DNA: TGTGCCAGCAGTTTAGAAGAGGGCTATGGCTACACCTTC. The chain links TRBV27 to TRBJ1-2; D is undetermined. The germline gives CDR1 MNHEY, CDR2 SMNVEV (reference sequence). The CDR3 spans 13 residues. V dropped 2 bases and J dropped 4 bases, with 8 bases sitting between them.

The genes are TRBV12-3 or TRBV12-4 and TRBJ1-5, with TRBD1 as a possible D gene (6 bases). There are 12 residues in the CDR3. V lost 4 bases to trimming and J lost 6 bases, with 7 bases between them. This CDR3 is CASSSQGQPQHF. CDR3 nucleotide sequence: TGTGCCAGCAGTTCACAGGGTCAGCCCCAGCATTTT.

The chain employs TRBV2 and TRBJ2-1; D possibly corresponds to TRBD1 (5 bases). V was pared by 9 bases and J by 10 bases, with 13 bases between. Germline CDR1 reads SNHLY; CDR2 reads FYNNEI. The CDR3 loop spans 11 amino acids. The chain's CDR3 is CASLGVGEQFF. CDR3 coding DNA: TGTGCCAGTTTAGGGGTGGGCGAGCAGTTCTTC.